Below, one T cell receptor beta chain is given with its context. It lacks a known antigen. It has no much larger one-base neighbor in the sample; base qualities were not kept. The sample is drawn from a study of graft-versus-host responses after intestinal transplantation (dated by TCRdb to the early 2020s). Study-wide context: Recipients received multivisceral, liver-intestinal, or isolated intestinal transplants. Every recipient was given anti-thymocyte globulin induction, followed by about three years of maintenance tacrolimus and steroids. Graft-versus-host and host-versus-graft alloreactive T cell clones were tracked in the graft, circulation and bone marrow after intestinal transplantation using bulk TCR-beta CDR3 sequencing. Alloreactive clones were identified by sequencing pre-transplant mixed lymphocyte reaction products and comparing these products with unstimulated pre-transplant donor and recipient T cells. The cohort enrolled 24 intestinal transplant recipients, one of whom was a retransplant, and 3 patients without pretransplant specimens were excluded. A peak of at least 4% donor T cells among recipient peripheral blood mononuclear cells was the definition used for donor T cell macrochimerism. Rather than being sequenced by the commercial service, samples from a few later patients were sequenced in-house on an Illumina MiSeq and processed with MiXCR.

General study outcomes and caveats: Peak levels of circulating GvH clones were associated with declines in HvG clones early after transplant. In the allografts of patients with donor T cell macrochimerism, GvH to HvG T cell clonal ratios were high. GvH clones were detected in recipient bone marrow, and some of these GvH clones were observed earlier in ileal mucosa or blood, consistent with an intestinal mucosal origin. The conclusions were limited by the relatively low number and heterogeneity of the intestinal transplant patients.

The CDR3, from cysteine to phenylalanine, totals 17 residues. Only the CDR3 DNA is retained, 51 bases long and in frame from the first base. Trimming takes 6 bases off V and 7 bases off J; junction bases not matched to a gene: 15. Reading the germline V gene (reference sequence) gives CDR1 LNHDA and CDR2 SQIVND. Libraries came from the immunoSEQ multiplex PCR assay. For most patients, genomic DNA was isolated using the Qiagen DNeasy Blood and Tissue Kit and was shipped frozen to Adaptive Biotechnologies for TCR sequencing. Adaptive Biotechnologies carried out high-throughput TCR-beta CDR3 sequencing of genomic DNA for most patients. On the study's bioinformatics: Adaptive's ImmunoSEQ software supplied the TCR sequencing data for 18 patients, while MiXCR and VDJtools were used to process a few other patients. To correct CD4 versus CD8 sorting errors, any sequence found in both subsets at a frequency ratio below 5:1 was removed. CDR3 nucleotide sequences shared by donor and recipient were removed because the origin of these sequences could not be assigned. At least 2-fold expansion over unstimulated cells and a minimum CFSE-low frequency of 0.002% (template counts) or 0.001% (read counts) were required for clones to be classified as alloreactive. Clones were considered mappable if detected in sequenced pre-transplant spleen, lymph node, or MLR CFSE-low populations of the donor or recipient. Cumulative frequency of alloreactive clones was calculated as a percentage of all sequences weighted by copy number. TCRdb stores this immuneACCESS table with in-frame sequences only. Part of the clones is absent; in the studies checked, under half of the shortfall reflects unresolved V genes, and no reason is known for the rest. The V and J calls and the clone size are those of that table, but D and trimming were determined from the DNA. The sample includes tens of thousands of clones, with 90% to 95% observed a single time. The leading ten clones occupy more than 0.075% of the sample.

Explained via the paper, the time point label denotes: cells obtained before transplantation from donor or recipient. CD3+CD4+ and CD3+CD8+ populations were FACS-sorted from unstimulated pre-transplant donor and recipient cells taken from spleen or lymph nodes. This chain joins TRBV19 to TRBJ2-3, with 11 bases in between that match TRBD2. This clonotype was obtained from a human donor who received an intestinal transplant. The sample in question was unstimulated CD4+ T cells sorted from spleen or lymph node cells, obtained before intestinal transplant. The DNA reads as follows: TGTGCCAGTAGCCCTCTAGCGGGGGGAACCACATCTTATACGCAGTATTTT. It codes for CASSPLAGGTTSYTQYF.